This TCR beta chain was found in a study of blood T cells in healthy people across ages. Study-wide background: T cells yielded about one barcoded beta molecule per two cells through template switching.

The CDR3 runs to 15 residues. Germline V lookup: CDR1 MDHEN, CDR2 SYDVKM. V shed 5 bases and J shed 7 bases, with 17 bases lying between them. PCR was performed a second time for 7 to 11 cycles using a sample-barcoded 5' primer and a J-beta primer mix. All cDNA molecules were each tagged by a template-switch adaptor with 12 random nucleotides. TCRdb redid the calling of the 5' RACE reads with MiXCR, one entry per CDR3 protein. The sample has 1.5 million to 2 million distinct CDR3 sequences; 28% are singletons. Extractions gave at least 5.5 micrograms of total RNA per sample. The genes are TRBV28 and TRBJ2-2, with D possibly matching TRBD2 (6 bases). The receptor's source is a woman in her 30s in good health. The sample was blood. The CDR3 bases are TGTGCCAGCAGTCCGTTCACAGGAGGGGTCGGGGAGCTGTTTTTT. Translating it yields CASSPFTGGVGELFF.